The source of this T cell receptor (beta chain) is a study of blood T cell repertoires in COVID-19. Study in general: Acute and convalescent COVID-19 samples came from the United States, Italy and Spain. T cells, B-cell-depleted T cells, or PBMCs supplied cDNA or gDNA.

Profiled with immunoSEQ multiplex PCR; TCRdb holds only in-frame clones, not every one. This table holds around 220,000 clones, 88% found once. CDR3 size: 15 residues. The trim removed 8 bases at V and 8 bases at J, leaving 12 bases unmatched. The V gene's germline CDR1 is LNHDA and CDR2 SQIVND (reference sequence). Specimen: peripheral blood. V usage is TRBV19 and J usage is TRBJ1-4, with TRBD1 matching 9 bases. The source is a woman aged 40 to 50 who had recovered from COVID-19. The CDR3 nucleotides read TGTGCCAGTGGGGGGACAGGGCTGCGGGCCGAAAAACTGTTTTTT. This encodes CASGGTGLRAEKLFF.